One sample yielded the 27 T cell receptor beta chains listed below, sequenced in a study of CD8 T cells in Susac syndrome. Random hexamers were used to reverse transcribe roughly 0.5 to 1 ug of RNA. TCRdb fed the immunoSEQ multiplex PCR reads into MiXCR, producing one record per CDR3 protein. Of 130,000 or so distinct CDR3 sequences in the sample, 94% were seen once. The sample comprised CD4+ T cells from PBMCs. The receptors were gathered from a human donor in good health.

This clonotype came up once. The genes are TRBV20-1 and TRBJ2-5; no definite D call. Germline V lookup: CDR1 DFQATT, CDR2 SNEGSKA (reference sequence). The V end was cut by 4 bases, the J end by 5 bases, with 23 bases between. The CDR3 length is 16 residues. CDR3 sequence (DNA): TGCAGTGCTACCCCCGTGGTGGTGACAATCGGGGAGACCCAGTACTTC. As protein: CSATPVVVTIGETQYF.

The chain uses TRBV20-1 and TRBJ1-1; D unresolved. The CDR3 totals 15 residues. Germline-derived CDR1 and CDR2 are DFQATT and SNEGSKA (reference sequence). V was cut by 5 bases and J by 2 bases, with 18 bases left in between. CDR3: CSAARGSNTNTEAFF. CDR3 DNA: TGCAGTGCTGCCCGTGGATCGAATACTAACACTGAAGCTTTCTTT.

V usage is TRBV5-6 and J usage is TRBJ2-5, with D unclear. This CDR3 comprises 14 residues. The germline V gene encodes CDR1 SGHDT and CDR2 YYEEEE. The V and J ends lost 0 bases and 3 bases respectively, with 9 bases between them. For the CDR3, the DNA is TGTGCCAGCAGCTTGGTTTTAGCAGAAGAGACCCAGTACTTC. Its translation is CASSLVLAEETQYF.

The DNA for the CDR3 is TGTGCCAGCAGCCCCCAGGACAGGGCGTCCTACGAGCAGTACTTC. This translates into CASSPQDRASYEQYF. V is TRBV3-1 and J is TRBJ2-7; 8 bases line up with TRBD1. The CDR3 is 15 amino acids. Looked up from germline, CDR1 is LGHDT and CDR2 is YNNKEL (reference sequence). Trimming took 4 bases from V and 1 from J; bases not matched to a gene: 6.

In DNA, the CDR3 is TGCGCCAGCAGCTTGGACCGGGGGGCCCTAGCCTACGAGCAGTACTTC. This sequence encodes CASSLDRGALAYEQYF. The chain is built from TRBV5-1 and TRBJ2-7, with a weak D call TRBD2 (7 bases). Germline V CDR1 and CDR2: SGHRS, YFSETQ. CDR3 size: 16 residues. Trimming shortened V by 0 bases and J by 2 bases, and 15 bases separated the two germline ends.

V and J are TRBV7-3 and TRBJ2-1; D might be TRBD2 (5 bases). Germline V gene sequence: CDR1 SGHTA, CDR2 FQGTGA. The V end lost 5 bases, the J end lost 10 bases, and 15 bases lay between the germline ends. The CDR3 is made up of 13 amino acids. Here the CDR3 DNA reads TGTGCCAGCAGCGATCGGAACTCGGGAGAGCAGTTCTTC. This encodes CASSDRNSGEQFF.

J is TRBJ2-5 and V is TRBV28; D possibly corresponds to TRBD1 (5 bases). The CDR3 has 13 amino acids. Looked up from germline, CDR1 is MDHEN and CDR2 is SYDVKM. Trimming removed 6 bases at V and 5 bases at J, with 13 bases between. The CDR3 DNA is TGTGCCAGCAGGACAGCGCGGCGGGAGACCCAGTACTTC. Translation gives CASRTARRETQYF.

The V gene is TRBV20-1, the J gene TRBJ2-3; D unclear. Trimming cost V 1 base and J 2 bases, with 10 bases left between them. CDR1 is DFQATT and CDR2 is SNEGSKA in the germline V gene (reference sequence). The CDR3 covers 14 residues. The CDR3 sequence: CSARGVGNTDTQYF. The CDR3 DNA follows: TGCAGTGCTAGAGGGGTGGGAAACACAGATACGCAGTATTTT.

The chain uses TRBV2 and TRBJ1-2; weak D call: TRBD1 (6 bases). Germline V gene data show CDR1 as SNHLY and CDR2 as FYNNEI. V gave up 7 bases and J gave up 0 bases, with 12 bases separating them. The CDR3 loop spans 14 amino acids. The CDR3 loop is CASIRDTTNYGYTF. The CDR3 DNA sequence: TGTGCCAGCATTCGGGACACCACTAACTATGGCTACACCTTC.

The rearrangement links TRBV7-3 to TRBJ2-1; D is uncertain. CDR1 is SGHTA and CDR2 is FQGTGA in the germline V gene. Trimming left V 2 bases short and J 0 bases short, with 8 bases between. The CDR3 is made up of 15 amino acids. The CDR3 reads CASSLRFSSYNEQFF. In nucleotides, the CDR3 is TGTGCCAGCAGCTTACGGTTCAGCTCCTACAATGAGCAGTTCTTC.

This CDR3 is CSVGVGKETQYF. CDR3 coding DNA: TGCAGCGTTGGGGTGGGAAAAGAGACCCAGTACTTC. V usage is TRBV29-1 and J usage is TRBJ2-5; the D is unclear. CDR3 length equals 12 residues. Germline CDR1 is SQVTM and CDR2 is ANQGSEA. V was cut by 4 bases and J by 3 bases, with 9 bases left in between.

This chain uses TRBV9 with TRBJ1-1; D is unclear. From germline, CDR1 is SGDLS and CDR2 YYNGEE. CDR3 length equals 14 residues. Trimming took off 4 bases at V and 4 bases at J, with 14 bases between the two ends. The CDR3 region is CASSHSRMGTEAFF. The CDR3, as DNA: TGTGCCAGCAGCCACAGCAGGATGGGCACTGAAGCTTTCTTT.

The V call is TRBV5-6, the J call TRBJ2-3, with 7 bases aligning to TRBD2. Germline loops: CDR1 SGHDT, CDR2 YYEEEE. The CDR3 covers 16 residues. V trimming: 0 bases; J trimming: 1 base; junction bases outside the gene matches: 5. For the CDR3, the DNA is TGTGCCAGCAGCTTGGACTATAGCGGGCGCACAGATACGCAGTATTTT. This codes for CASSLDYSGRTDTQYF.

V gene TRBV7-2 combines with J gene TRBJ2-2; the match to TRBD2 covers 12 bases. The V segment lost 4 bases and the J segment 5 bases; nucleotides outside the gene matches: 5. CDR1 is SGHTA and CDR2 is FQGNSA in the germline V gene. This CDR3 has 16 residues. This chain's CDR3 is CASSSRTSGITGELFF. The CDR3 DNA sequence: TGTGCCAGCAGCTCTCGGACTAGCGGGATAACCGGGGAGCTGTTTTTT.

The chain joins TRBV19 to TRBJ2-1, with D hard to call. Trimming shortened V by 5 bases and J by 10 bases, and 12 bases separated the two germline ends. Germline assignment: CDR1 LNHDA and CDR2 SQIVND (reference sequence). The CDR3 length is 12 residues. The chain's CDR3 is CASSLDGPEQFF. CDR3 nucleotide sequence: TGTGCCAGTAGTCTGGACGGACCCGAGCAGTTCTTC.

This chain links TRBV7-9 with TRBJ1-2, with D perhaps TRBD1 (6 bases). The CDR3 is 13 amino acids. Germline V gene lookup returns CDR1 SEHNR and CDR2 FQNEAQ (reference sequence). V was trimmed by 5 bases and J by 6 bases, leaving 13 bases between them. The CDR3 DNA sequence: TGTGCCAGCAGCCTCAAGGCAGGGGATGGCTACACCTTC. This encodes CASSLKAGDGYTF. Supplemented by reference TRBV7-9 and TRBJ1-2, the full variable domain reads DTGVSQNPRHKITKRGQNVTFRCDPISEHNRLYWYRQTLGQGPEFLTYFQNEAQLEKSRLLSDRFSAERPKGSFSTLEIQRTEQGDSAMYLCASSLKAGDGYTFGSGTRLTVV.

The chain has TRBV7-2 and TRBJ1-5, with D tentatively TRBD1 (5 bases). V lost 1 base and J lost 1, with 8 bases in between. This CDR3 comprises 15 residues. The germline CDR1 and CDR2 sequences are SGHTA and FQGNSA. The CDR3 region has the DNA TGTGCCAGCAGCTTAGGACAGACCAGCAATCAGCCCCAGCATTTT. This encodes CASSLGQTSNQPQHF. Using reference TRBV7-2 and TRBJ1-5 for the parts outside the CDR3, the full variable domain is GAGVSQSPSNKVTEKGKDVELRCDPISGHTALYWYRQSLGQGLEFLIYFQGNSAPDKSGLPSDRFSAERTGGSVSTLTIQRTQQEDSAVYLCASSLGQTSNQPQHFGDGTRLSIL.

The genes are TRBV7-2 and TRBJ2-2, with D maybe TRBD1 (6 bases). The CDR3 covers 15 residues. Trimming shortened V by 5 bases and J by 1 base, and 11 bases separated the two germline ends. Germline CDR1 SGHTA, CDR2 FQGNSA. The CDR3 sequence: CASSGTSLNTGELFF. The CDR3 bases are TGTGCCAGCAGCGGGACAAGCTTGAACACCGGGGAGCTGTTTTTT.

In regard to this clonotype: At one end, the junction sequence differs from germline, possibly due to a read error. This chain uses TRBV7-9 with TRBJ1-2; perhaps TRBD1 as D (5 bases). The CDR3 runs to 12 residues. Germline V gene data show CDR1 as SEHNR and CDR2 as FQNEAQ (reference sequence). CDR3 loop: CASSLAGVGHLF. CDR3 nucleotides: TGTGCCAGCAGCTTAGCAGGAGTCGGACACCTCTTC.

The genes are TRBV6-2 or TRBV6-3 and TRBJ2-3; D gene uncertain. There are 13 residues in the CDR3. CDR1 is MNHEY, CDR2 SVGEGT, per germline. Trimming cost V 5 bases and J 8 bases, with 14 bases left between them. CDR3 nucleotide sequence: TGTGCCAGCAGTCGGAGCGCCCCCGGTACGCAGTATTTT. This encodes CASSRSAPGTQYF.

The genes are TRBV6-1 and TRBJ1-5; 9 bases map to TRBD1. There are 19 residues in the CDR3. Trimming cost V 5 bases and J 9 bases; bases outside gene matches: 23. The germline CDR1 and CDR2 sequences are MNHNS and SASEGT. In nucleotides, the CDR3 is TGTGCCAGCAGTACCCGGACAGGGGATCGATCAGCGGGTGTAAGGCCCCAGCATTTT. It yields the protein CASSTRTGDRSAGVRPQHF.

This clonotype came up a few times. The chain carries TRBV5-1 and TRBJ2-7; 8 bases match TRBD2. The germline gives CDR1 SGHRS, CDR2 YFSETQ. This CDR3 is built from 14 residues. The V and J ends lost 7 bases and 1 base, in that order; junction bases with no gene match: 7. CDR3 residues: CASGEREFSYEQYF. CDR3 in DNA: TGCGCCAGCGGTGAGCGGGAGTTTTCCTACGAGCAGTACTTC.

The CDR3 DNA follows: TGCAGCGTTGAGAGTGCCTACAGGGGGTCCTACGAGCAGTACTTC. Its protein product is CSVESAYRGSYEQYF. The chain is built from TRBV29-1 and TRBJ2-7; 8 nucleotides line up with TRBD1. Germline assignment: CDR1 SQVTM and CDR2 ANQGSEA. The CDR3 covers 15 residues. The ends lost 3 bases at V and 1 base at J; junction bases unmatched: 8.

The chain joins TRBV19 to TRBJ2-2; 12 bases align to TRBD2. This CDR3 comprises 14 residues. Germline lookup yields CDR1 LNHDA and CDR2 SQIVND (reference sequence). Trimming at V came to 10 bases and at J to 6 bases, leaving 6 bases not matched to a gene. The CDR3 DNA is TGTGCCATACTAGCGGGAGGACCCCCCGGGGAGCTGTTTTTT. Protein sequence: CAILAGGPPGELFF.

This chain uses TRBV5-4 with TRBJ2-3; D gene ambiguous. Germline lookup yields CDR1 SGHNT and CDR2 YYREEE (reference sequence). The CDR3 contains 14 residues. Trimming cost V 4 bases and J 2 bases, with 11 bases left between them. The CDR3 bases are TGTGCCAGCAGCACGGGCCGGAACACAGATACGCAGTATTTT. This encodes CASSTGRNTDTQYF.

The sample holds one count of this clonotype. The V and J genes are TRBV20-1 and TRBJ1-2; TRBD1 agrees at 9 bases. The germline V gene encodes CDR1 DFQATT and CDR2 SNEGSKA (reference sequence). This CDR3 comprises 13 residues. Trimming at V came to 6 bases and at J to 7 bases, leaving 9 bases not matched to a gene. The CDR3: CSAYRGQGSGYTF. The CDR3 DNA sequence: TGCAGTGCCTACAGGGGGCAGGGTAGTGGCTACACCTTC.

The chain links TRBV5-1 to TRBJ1-5; 9 bases line up with TRBD1. Unmatched junction bases numbered 1, after V lost 2 bases and J lost 4 bases. From germline, CDR1 is SGHRS and CDR2 YFSETQ. The CDR3 contains 14 residues. The CDR3: CASSFGTGNQPQHF. The CDR3 nucleotides read TGCGCCAGCAGCTTTGGGACAGGGAATCAGCCCCAGCATTTT.